Following are 3 T cell receptor beta chains from one sample sequenced in a study of OX40 agonist ivuxolimab in advanced cancers. TCRdb's table, derived via immunoSEQ multiplex PCR, lists solely in-frame clones and lacks some. There are tens of thousands of clones in the sample; approximately 81% occur only once, and around 4.3% lies in the top ten. The specimen comprised CD4+ or CD8+ T cells sorted from blood, sampled in a trial of the OX40 agonist ivuxolimab. Source of these receptors: an adult with an advanced solid tumor such as melanoma, head and neck, liver or kidney cancer.

This chain links TRBV28 with TRBJ1-1; 9 bases are shared with TRBD1. The CDR3 totals 14 residues. From germline, CDR1 is MDHEN and CDR2 SYDVKM. The V and J ends lost 5 bases and 4 bases, in that order; junction bases with no gene match: 5. In nucleotides, the CDR3 is TGTGCCAGCAGTCACAGGGGGCGAGGCACTGAAGCTTTCTTT. Its protein is CASSHRGRGTEAFF.

This clone was found a few times. The CDR3, as DNA: TGTGCCAGCTCACTACGGACTAGCGGGAGAAACCAAGAGACCCAGTACTTC. Translation: CASSLRTSGRNQETQYF. The chain combines TRBV18 with TRBJ2-5; 13 nucleotides line up with TRBD2. V lost 4 bases and J lost 0; bases outside the gene matches: 5. The CDR3 sequence is 17 residues long. Per germline, CDR1 KGHSH and CDR2 LQKENI.

J is TRBJ1-5 and V is TRBV2; perhaps TRBD1 as D (6 bases). The germline V and J ends were trimmed by 2 bases and 7 bases, with 12 bases remaining between them. CDR1 SNHLY and CDR2 FYNNEI come from the germline V gene. The CDR3 runs to 14 residues. Here the CDR3 reads CASSEQGLGQPQHF. CDR3 bases: TGTGCCAGCAGTGAACAGGGGTTGGGGCAGCCCCAGCATTTT.